This entry lists 27 T cell receptor beta chains sequenced from one sample in a study of blood T cell repertoires in COVID-19. Clones were read by immunoSEQ multiplex PCR, and TCRdb kept only the in-frame ones, dropping some. The repertoire has 110,000 to 150,000 clones, about 81% of them found once; the top ten carry approximately 4.1%. The sequenced sample was peripheral blood. Receptor source: a woman of 80 years or more with acute or convalescent COVID-19.

For the CDR3, the DNA is TGTGCCAGCAGCTTGGAAACTTTTATAGCGGGAGTCTCCTACAATGAGCAGTTCTTC. Translating gives CASSLETFIAGVSYNEQFF. This chain joins TRBV11-2 and TRBJ2-1; 9 bases map to TRBD2. The CDR3 consists of 19 residues. Germline CDR1 and CDR2: SGHAT and FQNNGV. Germline trimming cut 3 bases from V and 0 bases from J; bases unmatched to any gene: 12.

The V gene is TRBV28, the J gene TRBJ2-1; D might be TRBD2 (6 bases). The CDR3 is made up of 13 amino acids. V was cut by 10 bases and J by 6 bases, with 16 bases left in between. Germline V gives CDR1 MDHEN, CDR2 SYDVKM. In DNA, the CDR3 is TGTGCCACCTCGACAATGGGGGGCAATGAGCAGTTCTTC. Its protein is CATSTMGGNEQFF.

The CDR3 region has the DNA TGCGCCAGCAGCGAGGGACAGGGAAGGAGGGCTTTCTTT. Protein sequence: CASSEGQGRRAFF. The gene calls are TRBV5-1 and TRBJ1-1, with 9 bases identical to TRBD1. With V trimmed by 4 bases and J by 11 bases, 9 bases remained unmatched. There are 13 residues in the CDR3. Per germline, CDR1 SGHRS and CDR2 YFSETQ.

The genes are TRBV4-1 and TRBJ1-3, with D uncertain. In germline, CDR1 is MGHRA, CDR2 YSYEKL. The germline V and J ends were trimmed by 0 bases and 4 bases, with 4 bases remaining between them. The CDR3 runs 13 residues. The CDR3 region has the DNA TGCGCCAGCAGCCAAGATCAGGGAAACACCATATATTTT. This encodes CASSQDQGNTIYF.

The chain has TRBV25-1 and TRBJ2-3; weak D call: TRBD1 (5 bases). CDR3 length: 16 amino acids. The germline gives CDR1 MGHDK, CDR2 SYGVNS. V shed 0 bases and J shed 1 base, with 11 bases lying between them. CDR3 sequence reads: CASSEYRAGGTDTQYF. The CDR3 DNA is TGTGCCAGCAGTGAATACAGGGCAGGCGGCACAGATACGCAGTATTTT.

This clone turned up a few times. This chain uses TRBV28 with TRBJ1-1; a possible D gene is TRBD1 (5 bases). The CDR3 covers 13 residues. In germline, CDR1 is MDHEN, CDR2 SYDVKM. V was cut by 5 bases and J by 7 bases, with 14 bases left in between. For the CDR3, the DNA is TGTGCCAGCAGTACCCCCCCCAGGGATGAAGCTTTCTTT. Translated, it gives CASSTPPRDEAFF.

V and J are TRBV5-1 and TRBJ2-1, with a weak D call TRBD2 (6 bases). The germline V and J ends were trimmed by 0 bases and 8 bases, with 12 bases remaining between them. Germline CDR1 reads SGHRS; CDR2 reads YFSETQ. The CDR3 totals 14 residues. For the CDR3, the DNA is TGCGCCAGCAGCTTGGTGCCCACTAGCTATGAGCAGTTCTTC. Amino acids: CASSLVPTSYEQFF.

The chain has TRBV7-9 and TRBJ2-7; 8 bases fit TRBD2. The CDR3 extends over 15 amino acids. In germline, CDR1 is SEHNR, CDR2 FQNEAQ (reference sequence). Germline trimming cut 5 bases from V and 5 bases from J; bases unmatched to any gene: 11. In DNA, the CDR3 is TGTGCCAGCAGCCTCAGCGGGAGCCATTGGGACGAGCAGTACTTC. Its protein product is CASSLSGSHWDEQYF.

The chain uses TRBV3-1 (or the pseudogene TRBV3-2) and TRBJ1-2, with D possibly TRBD1 on 5 matching bases. V lost 1 base to trimming and J lost 3 bases, with 6 bases between them. This CDR3 has 13 residues. Germline-derived CDR1 and CDR2 are LGHDT and YNNKEL (reference sequence). The CDR3 sequence is CASSQAGYYGYTF. CDR3 sequence (DNA): TGTGCCAGCAGCCAAGCAGGGTACTATGGCTACACCTTC.

This chain uses TRBV28 with TRBJ1-6; 7 bases agree with TRBD1. The germline V gene has CDR1 MDHEN and CDR2 SYDVKM. The CDR3 covers 16 residues. The trim removed 3 bases at V and 2 bases at J, leaving 4 bases unmatched. CDR3 DNA: TGTGCCAGCAGTTTGGCACAGGGGCCCTATAATTCACCCCTCCACTTT. Protein sequence: CASSLAQGPYNSPLHF. The full variable domain, its missing parts supplied by reference TRBV28 and TRBJ1-6, is DVKVTQSSRYLVKRTGEKVFLECVQDMDHENMFWYRQDPGLGLRLIYFSYDVKMKEKGDIPEGYSVSREKKERFSLILESASTNQTSMYLCASSLAQGPYNSPLHFGNGTRLTVT.

This chain joins TRBV28 and TRBJ2-1, with TRBD2 matching 9 bases. This CDR3 has 15 residues. Germline V gene lookup returns CDR1 MDHEN and CDR2 SYDVKM. V lost 6 bases and J lost 6; bases outside the gene matches: 9. This CDR3 is CASSLWLAGPNEQFF. CDR3 sequence (DNA): TGTGCCAGCAGCCTATGGCTAGCGGGACCCAATGAGCAGTTCTTC.

The chain uses TRBV3-1 (or the pseudogene TRBV3-2) and TRBJ2-3, with TRBD2 matching over 11 bases. Trimming cost V 3 bases and J 6 bases; bases outside gene matches: 8. The CDR3 contains 16 residues. Germline V gene data show CDR1 as LGHDT and CDR2 as YNNKEL (reference sequence). CDR3 in amino acids: CASSHQLAGAKDTQYF. The CDR3 bases are TGTGCCAGCAGCCATCAACTAGCGGGAGCCAAGGATACGCAGTATTTT.

This chain connects TRBV28 to TRBJ2-7, with 9 bases that match TRBD2. Germline assignment: CDR1 MDHEN and CDR2 SYDVKM. V lost 2 bases and J lost 6; bases outside the gene matches: 5. The CDR3 runs to 14 residues. The CDR3 DNA follows: TGTGCCAGCAGTTTAATGGGACTAGCACGCGAGCAGTACTTC. This sequence encodes CASSLMGLAREQYF.

A few counts support this clone. The J gene is TRBJ1-6, the V gene TRBV9; a weak D match, TRBD1 (6 bases). The V gene's germline CDR1 is SGDLS and CDR2 YYNGEE. The V and J ends lost 3 bases and 9 bases respectively, with 10 bases between them. CDR3 length: 13 amino acids. The CDR3 protein is CASSEAGVSPLHF. CDR3 nucleotides: TGTGCCAGCAGCGAAGCAGGGGTTTCACCCCTCCACTTT.

The chain is built from TRBV29-1 and TRBJ2-7; D might be TRBD1 (5 bases). Germline assignment: CDR1 SQVTM and CDR2 ANQGSEA. This CDR3 contains 12 residues. V gave up 5 bases and J gave up 3 bases, with 11 bases separating them. The CDR3 loop is CSVWTSNYEQYF. The CDR3 nucleotides are TGCAGCGTTTGGACATCTAACTACGAGCAGTACTTC.

This clone was observed a few times. The chain combines TRBV5-8 with TRBJ2-5, with D perhaps matching TRBD2 (6 bases). The CDR3 is made up of 14 amino acids. Germline V gene data show CDR1 as SGHTS and CDR2 as YDEGEE. Trimming shortened V by 6 bases and J by 1 base, and 13 bases separated the two germline ends. DNA for the CDR3: TGTGCCAGCACTCAGTTCGGGGGCCAAGAGACCCAGTACTTC. This codes for CASTQFGGQETQYF.

This sequence joins TRBV28 and TRBJ1-6, with 9 bases fitting TRBD1. V shed 5 bases and J 4 bases; nucleotides not matched to a gene: 9. This CDR3 region has 17 residues. Per the germline V gene, CDR1 is MDHEN and CDR2 is SYDVKM. This chain's CDR3 is CASSGEWDRAYNSPLHF. CDR3 sequence (DNA): TGTGCCAGCAGTGGGGAGTGGGACAGGGCTTATAATTCACCCCTCCACTTT.

The chain joins TRBV27 to TRBJ1-1, with a weak D call TRBD1 (6 bases). Per germline, CDR1 MNHEY and CDR2 SMNVEV (reference sequence). V was trimmed by 6 bases and J by 3 bases, leaving 17 bases between them. There are 15 residues in the CDR3. CDR3 coding DNA: TGTGCCAGCAGCCTCGCGAGAGGGGGTTACACTGAAGCTTTCTTT. Translated, it gives CASSLARGGYTEAFF.

This clone was seen once. This chain joins TRBV5-1 and TRBJ1-6, with D possibly TRBD1 on 5 matching bases. The CDR3 loop spans 14 amino acids. CDR1 and CDR2 (germline): SGHRS, YFSETQ. Trimming pared 4 bases from V and 7 bases from J, leaving 12 bases between. The CDR3 DNA is TGCGCCAGCAGCCCGGGGGATGGGAATTCACCCCTCCACTTT. Its translation is CASSPGDGNSPLHF.

The V call is TRBV27, the J call TRBJ2-3, with 9 bases lining up with TRBD2. This CDR3 region has 16 residues. J was trimmed by 2 bases and V by 6 bases; bases with no gene match: 9. Germline lookup yields CDR1 MNHEY and CDR2 SMNVEV (reference sequence). The DNA of the CDR3 is TGTGCCAGCAGCTGGCAAAGCGGGAGGAACACAGATACGCAGTATTTT. Protein sequence: CASSWQSGRNTDTQYF.

This chain joins TRBV28 and TRBJ2-2; D is undetermined. Trimming left V 2 bases short and J 7 bases short, with 20 bases between. The CDR3 runs 17 residues. Per the germline V gene, CDR1 is MDHEN and CDR2 is SYDVKM. The chain's CDR3 is CASSLPFDSRYHGELFF. In DNA form, the CDR3 reads TGTGCCAGCAGTTTACCATTTGACTCGAGATATCACGGGGAGCTGTTTTTT.

The gene calls are TRBV5-5 and TRBJ2-3, with D possibly matching TRBD2 (5 bases). Germline-derived CDR1 and CDR2 are SGHKS and YYEKEE (reference sequence). The CDR3 contains 13 residues. Between the trimmed V and J ends, which lost 2 bases and 1 base, there was a span of 5 bases. The CDR3 DNA sequence: TGTGCCAGCAGCTTCGGGGGCACAGATACGCAGTATTTT. This encodes CASSFGGTDTQYF. The entire variable domain, with the rest obtained from reference TRBV5-5 and TRBJ2-3, is as follows: DAGVTQSPTHLIKTRGQQVTLRCSPISGHKSVSWYQQVLGQGPQFIFQYYEKEERGRGNFPDRFSARQFPNYSSELNVNALLLGDSALYLCASSFGGTDTQYFGPGTRLTVL.

The gene calls are TRBV6-5 and TRBJ1-5, with 8 bases aligning to TRBD1. Germline V gene data show CDR1 as MNHEY and CDR2 as SVGAGI. The CDR3 contains 13 residues. V dropped 8 bases and J dropped 6; count of bases not matched to a gene: 6. The CDR3 region is CASGTDRGQPQHF. The CDR3 DNA is TGTGCCAGCGGAACCGACAGGGGTCAGCCCCAGCATTTT.

CDR3 sequence (DNA): TGTGCCAGCAGTTTACCGGGATATGGCTACACCTTC. The encoded protein is CASSLPGYGYTF. The V gene is TRBV28, the J gene TRBJ1-2; D uncertain. The CDR3 totals 12 residues. The V end was cut by 2 bases, the J end by 5 bases, with 6 bases between. Germline values: CDR1 MDHEN, CDR2 SYDVKM.

The J gene is TRBJ1-5, the V gene TRBV6-5; no definite D call. Trimming removed 0 bases from V and 5 bases from J, with 5 bases in between. This CDR3 contains 13 residues. Germline loops: CDR1 MNHEY, CDR2 SVGAGI. The CDR3 DNA reads TGTGCCAGCAGTTACTCGTTATATCAGCCCCAGCATTTT. It yields the protein CASSYSLYQPQHF.

The chain employs TRBV7-9 and TRBJ1-6; D is ambiguous. CDR3 length equals 14 residues. Deletions cut 0 bases from V and 11 bases from J, with 11 bases between. The germline V gene has CDR1 SEHNR and CDR2 FQNEAQ (reference sequence). The CDR3 DNA is TGTGCCAGCAGCTTAGCAATGGAGGGTGCACCCCTCCACTTT. It yields the protein CASSLAMEGAPLHF.

V gene TRBV5-1 combines with J gene TRBJ1-4; D not resolved. CDR3 length equals 15 residues. Germline values: CDR1 SGHRS, CDR2 YFSETQ. Trimming took 0 bases from V and 0 from J, leaving 6 bases between them. CDR3 sequence: CASSLGAATNEKLFF. CDR3 DNA: TGCGCCAGCAGCTTGGGGGCAGCAACTAATGAAAAACTGTTTTTT.